These 32 T cell receptor beta chains were sequenced from one sample in a study of sequential checkpoint blockade in melanoma. Treatment specified: randomized to nivolumab then ipilimumab (arm A) or the reverse (arm B). The repertoire was sequenced with immunoSEQ multiplex PCR; TCRdb's copy has only in-frame clones and lacks some. The sample consists of 35,000 to 40,000 clones, roughly 88% of them appearing once. Material: CD8+ T cells sorted from blood (inferred from file names), obtained from a patient given nivolumab and ipilimumab in sequence. All receptors derive from a human donor with melanoma.

The rearrangement links TRBV2 to TRBJ2-1; D may be TRBD2 (5 bases). The CDR3 has 15 residues. Per germline, CDR1 SNHLY and CDR2 FYNNEI. V was cut by 6 bases and J by 4 bases, with 16 bases left in between. The CDR3: CASRTGITGYNEQFF. CDR3 DNA: TGTGCCAGCAGGACGGGGATCACGGGGTACAATGAGCAGTTCTTC.

The chain carries TRBV29-1 and TRBJ1-2; 9 bases line up with TRBD1. V lost 7 bases and J lost 7; bases outside the gene matches: 19. This CDR3 has 16 residues. Looked up from germline, CDR1 is SQVTM and CDR2 is ANQGSEA. For the CDR3, the DNA is TGCAGCGCCAACCAAACTCCGGGACAGGGCTCCCTTGGCTACACCTTC. It codes for CSANQTPGQGSLGYTF. Combining the CDR3 with reference TRBV29-1 and TRBJ1-2 gives the whole variable domain SAVISQKPSRDICQRGTSLTIQCQVDSQVTMMFWYRQQPGQSLTLIATANQGSEATYESGFVIDKFPISRPNLTFSTLTVSNMSPEDSSIYLCSANQTPGQGSLGYTFGSGTRLTVV.

The V and J genes are TRBV4-1 and TRBJ1-2, with D unresolved. CDR1 and CDR2 from the germline V gene are MGHRA and YSYEKL. CDR3 size: 13 residues. V lost 2 bases, J lost 2 bases, and 6 bases lay in between. For the CDR3, the DNA is TGCGCCAGCAGCCAACCTTTGAACTATGGCTACACCTTC. Protein: CASSQPLNYGYTF.

This clone appeared a single time. The chain has TRBV11-3 and TRBJ2-1; D unresolved. The germline V gene has CDR1 SGHNT and CDR2 YENEEA. V gave up 5 bases and J gave up 9 bases, with 14 bases separating them. CDR3 length: 13 amino acids. In DNA, the CDR3 is TGTGCCAGCAGCCGATCCTTTAGCAGTGAGCAGTTCTTC. Amino acids: CASSRSFSSEQFF.

The CDR3 here is CASSISRLPQETQYF. CDR3 bases: TGTGCCAGTAGTATTTCTCGACTGCCCCAAGAGACCCAGTACTTC. This chain links TRBV19 with TRBJ2-5, with D uncertain. Germline-derived CDR1 and CDR2 are LNHDA and SQIVND (reference sequence). This CDR3 contains 15 residues. Trimming shortened V by 3 bases and J by 1 base, and 12 bases separated the two germline ends. Filled out from reference TRBV19 and TRBJ2-5, the complete variable domain reads DGGITQSPKYLFRKEGQNVTLSCEQNLNHDAMYWYRQDPGQGLRLIYYSQIVNDFQKGDIAEGYSVSREKKESFPLTVTSAQKNPTAFYLCASSISRLPQETQYFGPGTRLLVL.

The chain couples TRBV4-2 to TRBJ2-2, with 10 nucleotides matching TRBD1. The V gene end was trimmed by 2 bases and the J gene end by 6 bases; junction bases not matched to a gene: 9. The germline V gene encodes CDR1 LGHNA and CDR2 YNFKEQ. This CDR3 spans 17 amino acids. The DNA for the CDR3 is TGTGCCAGCAGCCAACGAGCCGGGACAGGGGTGTCCGGGGAGCTGTTTTTT. It encodes CASSQRAGTGVSGELFF.

The J gene is TRBJ1-3, the V gene TRBV21-1. TRBV21-1 is a pseudogene. The CDR3 extends over 15 amino acids. The CDR3 bases are TGTGCCAGCAGTCCTGTGTCTCGTATAGGAAACACCATATATTTT. Its translation is CASSPVSRIGNTIYF.

Only one count was recorded for this clone. The V gene is TRBV5-6, the J gene TRBJ2-3; 8 bases agree with TRBD1. This CDR3 is built from 16 residues. The J segment lost 6 bases and the V segment lost 4 bases, leaving 13 bases of the junction unmatched. CDR1 is SGHDT, CDR2 YYEEEE, per germline. The CDR3 sequence: CASSLTRGTGADTQYF. The CDR3 nucleotides read TGTGCCAGCAGCCTAACGCGTGGGACAGGAGCTGATACGCAGTATTTT.

The gene calls are TRBV25-1 and TRBJ2-5; 8 positions agree with TRBD1. The CDR3 contains 15 residues. The V gene's germline CDR1 is MGHDK and CDR2 SYGVNS. Trimming removed 1 base from V and 5 bases from J; junction bases left unmatched: 6. In DNA, the CDR3 is TGTGCCAGCAGTGAATTCCAGGGGGCAGGTGAGACCCAGTACTTC. This codes for CASSEFQGAGETQYF. Full variable domain (outside the CDR3, taken from reference TRBV25-1 and TRBJ2-5): EADIYQTPRYLVIGTGKKITLECSQTMGHDKMYWYQQDPGMELHLIHYSYGVNSTEKGDLSSESTVSRIRTEHFPLTLESARPSHTSQYLCASSEFQGAGETQYFGPGTRLLVL.

This sequence joins TRBV9 and TRBJ1-4; D gene uncertain. This CDR3 has 14 amino acids. Trimming left V 3 bases short and J 8 bases short, with 14 bases between. CDR1 is SGDLS, CDR2 YYNGEE, per germline. For the CDR3, the DNA is TGTGCCAGCAGCGGACAACCGGAAGGCGAAAAACTGTTTTTT. Translating it yields CASSGQPEGEKLFF.

The chain has TRBV19 and TRBJ1-1; D not certain. The CDR3 length is 15 residues. V lost 2 bases, J lost 2 bases, and 12 bases lay in between. CDR1 is LNHDA, CDR2 SQIVND, per germline (reference sequence). The CDR3: CASSITGEVNTEAFF. For the CDR3, the DNA is TGTGCCAGTAGTATAACCGGGGAAGTAAACACTGAAGCTTTCTTT. The whole variable domain, remainder taken from reference TRBV19 and TRBJ1-1, is DGGITQSPKYLFRKEGQNVTLSCEQNLNHDAMYWYRQDPGQGLRLIYYSQIVNDFQKGDIAEGYSVSREKKESFPLTVTSAQKNPTAFYLCASSITGEVNTEAFFGQGTRLTVV.

The chain is built from TRBV7-2 and TRBJ2-1, with D perhaps TRBD1 (6 bases). The CDR3 loop spans 11 amino acids. Germline V lookup: CDR1 SGHTA, CDR2 FQGNSA. Trimming removed 5 bases from V and 9 bases from J, with 8 bases in between. The CDR3 is CASSTGLEQFF. CDR3 bases: TGTGCCAGCAGCACAGGGCTTGAGCAGTTCTTC.

This chain uses TRBV9 with TRBJ2-1; 7 bases fit TRBD1. Germline values: CDR1 SGDLS, CDR2 YYNGEE. CDR3 length: 15 amino acids. Losses at the gene ends were 0 bases for V and 7 bases for J; bases not matched to a gene: 7. CDR3 nucleotides: TGTGCCAGCAGCGTAGTACAGGGGCGTATGAATGAGCAGTTCTTC. Amino acids: CASSVVQGRMNEQFF.

This sequence joins TRBV7-9 and TRBJ2-7, with TRBD2 matching over 7 bases. The germline V gene has CDR1 SEHNR and CDR2 FQNEAQ (reference sequence). Trimming removed 3 bases from V and 4 bases from J; junction bases left unmatched: 6. This CDR3 contains 14 residues. The CDR3 sequence is CASSFGGSRYEQYF. Here the CDR3 DNA reads TGTGCCAGCAGCTTCGGCGGGAGTCGGTACGAGCAGTACTTC. The complete variable domain, with remaining parts taken from reference TRBV7-9 and TRBJ2-7, reads DTGVSQNPRHKITKRGQNVTFRCDPISEHNRLYWYRQTLGQGPEFLTYFQNEAQLEKSRLLSDRFSAERPKGSFSTLEIQRTEQGDSAMYLCASSFGGSRYEQYFGPGTRLTVT.

The gene calls are TRBV29-1 and TRBJ2-1, with D tentatively TRBD1 (5 bases). Germline V gene sequence: CDR1 SQVTM, CDR2 ANQGSEA. The CDR3 loop spans 12 amino acids. With 5 bases removed from V and 7 bases from J, the gap between germline ends came to 12 bases. CDR3 sequence: CSVRAGYNEQFF. CDR3 DNA sequence: TGCAGCGTTCGGGCAGGGTATAATGAGCAGTTCTTC.

The rearrangement joins TRBV6-4 to TRBJ2-7; 8 bases agree with TRBD1. Germline-derived CDR1 and CDR2 are MRHNA and SNTAGT. The CDR3 runs 15 residues. V was clipped by 7 bases and J by 0 bases; unmatched bases: 8. The CDR3: CASNTDGQGSYEQYV. The CDR3 DNA follows: TGTGCCAGCAATACGGACGGACAGGGCTCCTACGAGCAGTACGTC.

This chain connects TRBV27 to TRBJ1-1; no clear D. V lost 0 bases and J 11 bases, leaving 13 bases between the germline ends. Per the germline V gene, CDR1 is MNHEY and CDR2 is SMNVEV (reference sequence). CDR3 size: 13 residues. The CDR3 region has the DNA TGTGCCAGCAGTTTATCGGCAGGATTGGGTGCTTTCTTT. Protein product: CASSLSAGLGAFF.

The count of this clone is one. The chain combines TRBV13 with TRBJ1-4; a weak D match, TRBD1 (6 bases). The V end lost 4 bases, the J end lost 8 bases, and 14 bases lay between the germline ends. This CDR3 spans 14 amino acids. From germline, CDR1 is PRHDT and CDR2 FYEKMQ (reference sequence). CDR3 nucleotide sequence: TGTGCCAGCAGCTCCGGTGGGGGCCGGGAAAAACTGTTTTTT. Translated, it gives CASSSGGGREKLFF.

The rearrangement joins TRBV6-5 to TRBJ1-2, with D perhaps TRBD1 (6 bases). The CDR3 contains 14 residues. CDR1 and CDR2 from the germline V gene are MNHEY and SVGAGI. Trimming removed 6 bases from V and 8 bases from J, with 19 bases in between. Here the CDR3 reads CASRGTSMKRGYTF. In DNA, the CDR3 is TGTGCCAGCAGAGGGACATCCATGAAGCGAGGCTACACCTTC.

This clone was seen only once. The CDR3 is CASSPGTGGEETQYF. DNA for the CDR3: TGTGCCAGCAGCCCCGGGACAGGGGGCGAAGAGACCCAGTACTTC. This chain links TRBV5-4 with TRBJ2-5, with 12 nucleotides matching TRBD1. The CDR3 is made up of 15 amino acids. The V and J ends lost 4 bases and 3 bases, in that order; junction bases with no gene match: 4. Germline CDR1 and CDR2: SGHNT and YYREEE (reference sequence).

The V gene is TRBV7-2, the J gene TRBJ1-2; the D gene is possibly TRBD1 (6 bases). The V and J ends lost 4 bases and 5 bases respectively, with 14 bases between them. Germline V gene lookup returns CDR1 SGHTA and CDR2 FQGNSA. This CDR3 has 14 residues. Here the CDR3 reads CASSSPTGFYGYTF. The CDR3 coding sequence is TGTGCCAGCAGCTCCCCGACAGGTTTTTATGGCTACACCTTC.

CDR3 in DNA: TGTGCCAGCCTTCCTAGCGGACTATACTCCTACAATGAGCAGTTCTTC. It specifies CASLPSGLYSYNEQFF. The V and J genes are TRBV5-6 and TRBJ2-1; the match to TRBD2 covers 7 bases. Losses at the gene ends were 7 bases for V and 0 bases for J; bases not matched to a gene: 10. Germline V lookup: CDR1 SGHDT, CDR2 YYEEEE. CDR3 length: 16 amino acids.

The CDR3 protein is CASSPMGGIQETQYF. As DNA, the CDR3 is TGTGCCAGCAGCCCTATGGGGGGGATCCAAGAGACCCAGTACTTC. The genes are TRBV9 and TRBJ2-5; 7 nucleotides align to TRBD2. The length of the CDR3 is 15 residues. In germline, CDR1 is SGDLS, CDR2 YYNGEE. The ends lost 4 bases at V and 1 base at J; junction bases unmatched: 7.

The chain uses TRBV19 and TRBJ2-2; no firm D call. CDR1 and CDR2 (germline): LNHDA, SQIVND (reference sequence). The length of the CDR3 is 17 residues. V lost 9 bases to trimming and J lost 0 bases, with 20 bases between them. The CDR3: CASKDYIGLPNTGELFF. CDR3 bases: TGTGCCAGCAAAGATTATATTGGTCTACCGAACACCGGGGAGCTGTTTTTT.

The J gene is TRBJ2-7, the V gene TRBV10-3; no clear D. With 3 bases removed from V and 1 base from J, the gap between germline ends came to 7 bases. This CDR3 contains 13 residues. CDR1 ENHRY and CDR2 SYGVKD come from the germline V gene. The CDR3 DNA follows: TGTGCCATCAGTGACTACGAGTCCTACGAGCAGTACTTC. Amino acid sequence: CAISDYESYEQYF.

The chain links TRBV9 to TRBJ1-2; D is unresolved. The CDR3 runs to 14 residues. Germline loops: CDR1 SGDLS, CDR2 YYNGEE. Trimming left V 0 bases short and J 7 bases short, with 13 bases between. In nucleotides, the CDR3 is TGTGCCAGCAGCGTAGTAGAGGGCTCTAGTGGCTACACCTTC. As protein: CASSVVEGSSGYTF.

The chain combines TRBV18 with TRBJ1-1; D is uncertain. This CDR3 contains 14 residues. Per germline, CDR1 KGHSH and CDR2 LQKENI. V was clipped by 3 bases and J by 8 bases, with 16 bases between them. The CDR3 DNA reads TGTGCCAGCTCACCCGACACCTCTGCACTGGAAGCTTTCTTT. This translates into CASSPDTSALEAFF. Full variable domain (missing parts from reference TRBV18 and TRBJ1-1): NAGVMQNPRHLVRRRGQEARLRCSPMKGHSHVYWYRQLPEEGLKFMVYLQKENIIDESGMPKERFSAEFPKEGPSILRIQQVVRGDSAAYFCASSPDTSALEAFFGQGTRLTVV.

The gene calls are TRBV6-5 and TRBJ2-5; 8 positions match TRBD1. J lost 6 bases, V lost 6 bases, and 6 bases had no gene match. The germline CDR1 and CDR2 sequences are MNHEY and SVGAGI. The CDR3 consists of 13 residues. The CDR3: CASRTQGDKTQYF. CDR3 coding DNA: TGTGCCAGCAGGACACAGGGGGATAAGACCCAGTACTTC.

This clone was seen only a few times. The V and J genes are TRBV19 and TRBJ2-7; TRBD2 matches 12 bases. The CDR3 has 15 residues. CDR1 LNHDA and CDR2 SQIVND come from the germline V gene (reference sequence). After removal of 6 bases from V and 2 bases from J, the junction contained 5 bases not matched to a gene. The CDR3 bases are TGTGCCAGTAGCAATCTAGCGGGAGGGCCCTACGAGCAGTACTTC. Translation: CASSNLAGGPYEQYF.

This clone was recorded a few times. The chain is built from TRBV11-2 and TRBJ2-7, with TRBD1 matching over 8 bases. Germline assignment: CDR1 SGHAT and CDR2 FQNNGV. V lost 6 bases, J lost 0 bases, and 4 bases stayed unmatched. CDR3 size: 14 residues. CDR3 DNA: TGTGCCAGCAGTTCCGGACAGGGCTCCTACGAGCAGTACTTC. Its translation: CASSSGQGSYEQYF.

V gene TRBV7-5 combines with J gene TRBJ2-1; the table's D call, TRBD1, has no DNA check behind it. TRBV7-5 is given as a pseudogene. CDR3 length equals 16 residues. In DNA form, the CDR3 reads TGTGTCAGAAGCGTCCGGGACATACGGTCCCACAATGAGCAGTTCTTC. Residues: CVRSVRDIRSHNEQFF.

The chain carries TRBV6-5 and TRBJ1-5, with D perhaps matching TRBD1 (6 bases). CDR3 length: 14 amino acids. The ends were cut back, 5 bases at V and 5 bases at J, with 13 bases in the middle. Germline CDR1 and CDR2: MNHEY and SVGAGI. CDR3 region: CASSPDRLYQPQHF. The DNA of the CDR3 is TGTGCCAGCAGTCCGGACAGACTTTATCAGCCCCAGCATTTT.